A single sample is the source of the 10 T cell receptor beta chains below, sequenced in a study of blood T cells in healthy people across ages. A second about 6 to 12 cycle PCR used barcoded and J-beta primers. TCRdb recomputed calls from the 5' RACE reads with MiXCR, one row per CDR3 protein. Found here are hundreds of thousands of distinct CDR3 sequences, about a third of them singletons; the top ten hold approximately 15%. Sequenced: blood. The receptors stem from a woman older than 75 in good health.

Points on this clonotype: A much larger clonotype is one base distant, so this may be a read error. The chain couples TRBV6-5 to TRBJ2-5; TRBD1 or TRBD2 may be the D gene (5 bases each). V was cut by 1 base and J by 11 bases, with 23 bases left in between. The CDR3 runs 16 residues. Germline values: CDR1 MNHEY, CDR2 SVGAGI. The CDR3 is CASSYLFSGRPSEQYF. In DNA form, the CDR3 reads TGTGCCAGCAGTTACTTGTTTTCGGGACGGCCTTCTGAGCAGTACTTC.

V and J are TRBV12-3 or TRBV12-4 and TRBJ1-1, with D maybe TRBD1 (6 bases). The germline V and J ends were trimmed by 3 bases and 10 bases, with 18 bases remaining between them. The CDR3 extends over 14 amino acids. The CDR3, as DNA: TGTGCCAGCAGTTTTCTACAGGGCCTCCTAGGAGCTTTCTTT. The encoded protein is CASSFLQGLLGAFF.

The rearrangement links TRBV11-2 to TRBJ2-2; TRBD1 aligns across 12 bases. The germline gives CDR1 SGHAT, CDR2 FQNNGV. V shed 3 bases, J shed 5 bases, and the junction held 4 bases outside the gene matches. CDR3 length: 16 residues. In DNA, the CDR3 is TGTGCCAGCAGCTTGGGACAGGGGGCAGGTACCGGGGAGCTGTTTTTT. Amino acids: CASSLGQGAGTGELFF. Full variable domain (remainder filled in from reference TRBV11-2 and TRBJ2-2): EAGVAQSPRYKIIEKRQSVAFWCNPISGHATLYWYQQILGQGPKLLIQFQNNGVVDDSQLPKDRFSAERLKGVDSTLKIQPAKLEDSAVYLCASSLGQGAGTGELFFGEGSRLTVL.

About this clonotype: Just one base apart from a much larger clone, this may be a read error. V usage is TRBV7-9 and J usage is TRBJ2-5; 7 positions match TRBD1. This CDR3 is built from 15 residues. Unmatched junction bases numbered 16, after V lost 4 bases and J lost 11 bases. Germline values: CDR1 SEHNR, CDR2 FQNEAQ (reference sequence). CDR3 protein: CASSSGQRTLNEQYF. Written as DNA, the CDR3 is TGTGCCAGCAGCTCGGGACAGAGAACACTCAATGAGCAGTACTTC.

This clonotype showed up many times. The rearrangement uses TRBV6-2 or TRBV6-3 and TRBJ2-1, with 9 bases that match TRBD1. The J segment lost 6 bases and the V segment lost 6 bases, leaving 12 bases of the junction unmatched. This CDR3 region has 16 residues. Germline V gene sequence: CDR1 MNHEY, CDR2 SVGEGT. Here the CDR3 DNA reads TGTGCCAGCAGCCTATTTGGACAGGGGAGAGGCAATGAGCAGTTCTTC. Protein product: CASSLFGQGRGNEQFF.

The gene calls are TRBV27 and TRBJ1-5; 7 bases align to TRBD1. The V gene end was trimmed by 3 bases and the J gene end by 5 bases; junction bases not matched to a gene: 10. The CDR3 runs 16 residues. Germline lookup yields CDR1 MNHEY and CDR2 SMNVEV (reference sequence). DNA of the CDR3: TGTGCCAGCAGTTTCCCCGAGACAGGGAAGGATCAGCCCCAGCATTTT. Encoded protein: CASSFPETGKDQPQHF.

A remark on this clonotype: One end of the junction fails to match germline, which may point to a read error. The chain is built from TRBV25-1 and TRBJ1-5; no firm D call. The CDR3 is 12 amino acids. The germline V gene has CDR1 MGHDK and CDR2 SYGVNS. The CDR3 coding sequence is TGTACCAGCAGCGTCGGTGGGCAGCCCCAGCATTTT. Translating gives CTSSVGGQPQHF.

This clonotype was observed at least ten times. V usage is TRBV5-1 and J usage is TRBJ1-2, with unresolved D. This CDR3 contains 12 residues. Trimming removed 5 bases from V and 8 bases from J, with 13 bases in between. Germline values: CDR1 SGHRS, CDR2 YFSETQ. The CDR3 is CASRYTAGGYTF. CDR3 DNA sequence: TGCGCCAGCAGGTACACCGCCGGGGGCTACACCTTC. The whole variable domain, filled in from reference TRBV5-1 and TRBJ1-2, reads KAGVTQTPRYLIKTRGQQVTLSCSPISGHRSVSWYQQTPGQGLQFLFEYFSETQRNKGNFPGRFSGRQFSNSRSEMNVSTLELGDSALYLCASRYTAGGYTFGSGTRLTVV.

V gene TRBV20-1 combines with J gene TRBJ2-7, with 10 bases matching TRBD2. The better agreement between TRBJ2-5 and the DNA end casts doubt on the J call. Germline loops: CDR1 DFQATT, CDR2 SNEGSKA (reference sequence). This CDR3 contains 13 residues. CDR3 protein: CSAPPAGGETQYF. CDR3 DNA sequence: TGCAGTGCTCCTCCAGCGGGGGGGGAGACCCAGTACTTC.

The CDR3 loop reads CASSSLVGRGWTEAFF. DNA of the CDR3: TGTGCCAGCAGTTCCCTGGTCGGCAGGGGATGGACTGAAGCTTTCTTT. The chain has TRBV12-3 or TRBV12-4 and TRBJ1-1; tentative D call: TRBD1 (6 bases). The V gene lost 4 bases and the J gene lost 5 bases, with 20 bases spanning the gap. The CDR3 contains 16 residues.